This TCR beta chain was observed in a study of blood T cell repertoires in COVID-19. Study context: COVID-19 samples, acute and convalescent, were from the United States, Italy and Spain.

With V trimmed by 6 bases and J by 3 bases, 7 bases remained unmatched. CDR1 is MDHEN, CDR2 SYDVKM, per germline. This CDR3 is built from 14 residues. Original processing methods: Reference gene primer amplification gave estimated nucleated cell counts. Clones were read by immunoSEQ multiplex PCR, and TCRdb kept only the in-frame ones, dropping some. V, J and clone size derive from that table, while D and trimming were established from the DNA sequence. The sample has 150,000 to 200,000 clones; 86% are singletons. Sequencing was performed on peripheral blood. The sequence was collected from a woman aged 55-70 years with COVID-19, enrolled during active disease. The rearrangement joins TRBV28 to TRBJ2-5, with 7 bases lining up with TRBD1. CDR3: CASSRIDREETQYF. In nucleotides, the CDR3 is TGTGCCAGCAGCCGTATAGACAGGGAAGAGACCCAGTACTTC.